This entry lists 22 T cell receptor beta chains sequenced from one sample in a study of OX40 agonist ivuxolimab in advanced cancers. Profiled with immunoSEQ multiplex PCR; TCRdb holds only in-frame clones, not every one. The sample consists of fewer than 70,000 clones, about 88% of them appearing once. This material consisted of CD4+ or CD8+ T cells sorted from blood, taken in a trial of the OX40 agonist ivuxolimab. These receptors were obtained from an adult with an advanced solid tumor such as melanoma, head and neck, liver or kidney cancer.

The V and J genes are TRBV6-6 and TRBJ2-7; D unresolved. CDR1 is MNHNY and CDR2 is SVGAGI in the germline V gene (reference sequence). This CDR3 comprises 13 residues. The V end was cut by 2 bases, the J end by 5 bases, with 10 bases between. In nucleotides, the CDR3 is TGTGCCAGCAGTTACGACGAAATCAACGAGCAGTACTTC. The encoded protein is CASSYDEINEQYF.

The V and J genes are TRBV19 and TRBJ1-2; 8 bases are a match to TRBD1. Trimming took 8 bases from V and 7 from J; bases not matched to a gene: 6. The CDR3 sequence is 12 residues long. From germline, CDR1 is LNHDA and CDR2 SQIVND (reference sequence). The CDR3 coding sequence is TGTGCCAGTGTTGACAGGGGTCGTGGCTACACCTTC. Amino acid sequence: CASVDRGRGYTF.

The J gene is TRBJ2-7, the V gene TRBV7-2; 9 bases agree with TRBD1. The CDR3 covers 15 residues. Losses at the gene ends were 4 bases for V and 2 bases for J; bases not matched to a gene: 6. The V gene's germline CDR1 is SGHTA and CDR2 FQGNSA. The CDR3 region has the DNA TGTGCCAGCAGCTCAGCCGGGACAGGGCCCTACGAGCAGTACTTC. Protein: CASSSAGTGPYEQYF.

The chain is built from TRBV10-3 and TRBJ1-1; 8 bases are shared with TRBD1. Germline assignment: CDR1 ENHRY and CDR2 SYGVKD. This CDR3 comprises 13 residues. V lost 8 bases, J lost 2 bases, and 4 bases stayed unmatched. CDR3 in amino acids: CAIQTGGNTEAFF. Written as DNA, the CDR3 is TGTGCCATCCAAACAGGGGGAAACACTGAAGCTTTCTTT.

J is TRBJ1-5 and V is TRBV7-8; TRBD1 agrees at 9 bases. The CDR3 covers 17 residues. The V segment lost 4 bases and the J segment 2 bases; nucleotides outside the gene matches: 9. Germline CDR1 is SGHVS and CDR2 is FQNEAQ. In nucleotides, the CDR3 is TGTGCCAGCAGCTCAGGACAGGGGAGATCCGGCAATCAGCCCCAGCATTTT. This sequence encodes CASSSGQGRSGNQPQHF.

The chain recombines TRBV30 with TRBJ2-4, with D hard to call. This CDR3 is 18 amino acids long. V was trimmed by 0 bases and J by 1 base, leaving 19 bases between them. Germline V gene sequence: CDR1 GTSNPN, CDR2 SVGIG (reference sequence). The CDR3 nucleotides read TGTGCCTGGAGTGTACAAAGTAAGGAATTGGAGGCCAAAAACATTCAGTACTTC. Protein product: CAWSVQSKELEAKNIQYF.

J is TRBJ2-7 and V is TRBV19, with D possibly being TRBD2 (5 bases). V was clipped by 10 bases and J by 0 bases, with 13 bases between them. Germline CDR1 and CDR2: LNHDA and SQIVND (reference sequence). The CDR3 contains 13 residues. The CDR3 DNA reads TGTGCCACCCGAAGGGAGAGCTCCTACGAGCAGTACTTC. It specifies CATRRESSYEQYF.

This clone has just one count. The V gene is TRBV11-1, the J gene TRBJ2-7; 11 nucleotides match TRBD1. CDR1 is SGHAT, CDR2 FQDESV, per germline (reference sequence). V lost 5 bases, J lost 6 bases, and 15 bases stayed unmatched. The CDR3 sequence is 17 residues long. DNA for the CDR3: TGTGCCAGCAGCCTTACGACGGGTGGACAGGGGGCGGTCGAGCAGTACTTC. Translation gives CASSLTTGGQGAVEQYF.

The chain is built from TRBV4-3 and TRBJ1-2; D gene uncertain. The V gene lost 5 bases and the J gene lost 4 bases, with 14 bases spanning the gap. CDR1 LGHNA and CDR2 YSLEER come from the germline V gene. This CDR3 has 14 amino acids. DNA of the CDR3: TGCGCCAGCAGCTTCGTCGGGAGCCTCTATGGCTACACCTTC. Encoded protein: CASSFVGSLYGYTF.

The CDR3 nucleotides read TGTGCCAGCAGCCGACCCCAGGATCGCAATGAGCAGTTCTTC. It translates to CASSRPQDRNEQFF. This chain connects TRBV7-8 to TRBJ2-1; D not certain. CDR3 length equals 14 residues. Trimming cost V 5 bases and J 6 bases, with 14 bases left between them. CDR1 SGHVS and CDR2 FQNEAQ come from the germline V gene.

This clone was seen a single time. This sequence joins TRBV5-1 and TRBJ2-5, with D hard to call. The CDR3 extends over 16 amino acids. Trimming removed 4 bases at V and 2 bases at J, with 18 bases between. Germline CDR1 reads SGHRS; CDR2 reads YFSETQ. The CDR3 loop is CASSGLLGPTQETQYF. The CDR3 bases are TGCGCCAGCAGCGGGCTACTGGGCCCAACTCAAGAGACCCAGTACTTC.

The sample holds one count of this clone. The genes are TRBV4-1 and TRBJ1-5; a weak D match, TRBD1 (6 bases). The CDR3 spans 15 residues. V was pared by 0 bases and J by 3 bases, with 9 bases between. Germline V gene data show CDR1 as MGHRA and CDR2 as YSYEKL. The CDR3 region has the DNA TGCGCCAGCAGCCAAGATGGGGGCCTCAATCAGCCCCAGCATTTT. This codes for CASSQDGGLNQPQHF.

V is TRBV6-8 and J is TRBJ2-3, with 10 bases aligning to TRBD1. CDR1 and CDR2 (germline): MNHGY, SAAAGT. V lost 6 bases and J lost 1; bases outside the gene matches: 7. This CDR3 spans 16 amino acids. The CDR3 sequence: CASSPGQGVGTDTQYF. The CDR3 region has the DNA TGTGCCAGCAGCCCAGGACAGGGGGTGGGCACAGATACGCAGTATTTT.

This clone appeared a single time. V gene TRBV6-5 combines with J gene TRBJ1-2; TRBD1 is a possible D gene (6 bases). Deletions cut 0 bases from V and 4 bases from J, with 15 bases between. Germline lookup yields CDR1 MNHEY and CDR2 SVGAGI. This CDR3 is built from 16 residues. Here the CDR3 reads CASSYSHQTGIYGYTF. Here the CDR3 DNA reads TGTGCCAGCAGTTACTCCCACCAGACAGGCATCTATGGCTACACCTTC.

This chain joins TRBV11-1 and TRBJ2-2; 8 bases are shared with TRBD2. The CDR3 is 15 amino acids. Germline V gene sequence: CDR1 SGHAT, CDR2 FQDESV (reference sequence). V was pared by 5 bases and J by 2 bases, with 4 bases of the junction left unmatched. CDR3 loop: CASSQLAANTGELFF. In DNA, the CDR3 is TGTGCCAGCAGCCAACTAGCGGCAAACACCGGGGAGCTGTTTTTT. Full variable domain (remainder filled in from reference TRBV11-1 and TRBJ2-2): EAEVAQSPRYKITEKSQAVAFWCDPISGHATLYWYRQILGQGPELLVQFQDESVVDDSQLPKDRFSAERLKGVDSTLKIQPAELGDSAMYLCASSQLAANTGELFFGEGSRLTVL.

The V and J genes are TRBV28 and TRBJ2-2, with a weak D call TRBD1 (6 bases). V was trimmed by 6 bases and J by 4 bases, leaving 12 bases between them. The CDR3 extends over 14 amino acids. The V gene's germline CDR1 is MDHEN and CDR2 SYDVKM. CDR3: CASRLQGGTGELFF. The CDR3 DNA reads TGTGCCAGCAGGCTACAGGGTGGCACCGGGGAGCTGTTTTTT.

The J gene is TRBJ1-2, the V gene TRBV30; D is uncertain. Trimming shortened V by 4 bases and J by 3 bases, and 6 bases separated the two germline ends. The germline gives CDR1 GTSNPN, CDR2 SVGIG (reference sequence). The CDR3 is 11 amino acids. Written as DNA, the CDR3 is TGTGCCTGGATGGCCGACTATGGCTACACCTTC. It encodes CAWMADYGYTF.

The chain recombines TRBV10-2 with TRBJ1-2, with D unresolved. The CDR3 totals 19 residues. Per the germline V gene, CDR1 is WSHSY and CDR2 is SAAADI. Trimming left V 2 bases short and J 8 bases short, with 30 bases between. The CDR3 nucleotides are TGCGCCAGCAGTGAGCCCTCACCCGGACGGACTAGGTTACTATGGGGCTACACCTTC. Protein: CASSEPSPGRTRLLWGYTF.

The CDR3 loop reads CASSFDTTYGYTF. CDR3 sequence (DNA): TGCGCCAGCAGCTTTGACACGACGTACGGCTACACCTTC. The chain links TRBV5-1 to TRBJ1-2; D is undetermined. This CDR3 is 13 amino acids long. Trimming took 2 bases from V and 8 from J, leaving 13 bases between them. CDR1 SGHRS and CDR2 YFSETQ come from the germline V gene.

The chain is built from TRBV7-9 and TRBJ1-2; D call uncertain. The germline V and J ends were trimmed by 5 bases and 8 bases, with 18 bases remaining between them. Germline V gene lookup returns CDR1 SEHNR and CDR2 FQNEAQ (reference sequence). CDR3 length: 14 residues. The CDR3 nucleotides read TGTGCCAGCAGCCCGACCAAAATTCCGAGCGGCTACACCTTC. This encodes CASSPTKIPSGYTF.

This chain joins TRBV19 and TRBJ1-2; 9 bases map to TRBD1. Germline V gene data show CDR1 as LNHDA and CDR2 as SQIVND (reference sequence). V gave up 5 bases and J gave up 4 bases; unmatched junction bases: 5. The CDR3 runs to 14 residues. The CDR3 protein is CASSPGTGSYGYTF. In nucleotides, the CDR3 is TGTGCCAGTAGTCCAGGGACAGGGAGCTATGGCTACACCTTC.

This chain uses TRBV7-6 with TRBJ1-2; 8 bases agree with TRBD1. The V segment lost 5 bases and the J segment 3 bases; nucleotides outside the gene matches: 2. Germline CDR1 reads SGHVS; CDR2 reads FNYEAQ. There are 13 residues in the CDR3. The CDR3 DNA is TGTGCCAGCAGCAGGGGACAGGACTATGGCTACACCTTC. It codes for CASSRGQDYGYTF.